Listed below are T cell receptor beta chains from one sample, sequenced in a study of PD-1 blockade in classical Hodgkin lymphoma. Assay: immunoSEQ multiplex PCR; the TCRdb copy retains only in-frame clones and omits some. This sample has 15,000 to 20,000 clones; roughly nine tenths occur once, and the top ten carry 3.9%. Sequencing was done on a sample of peripheral blood mononuclear cells (PBMCs). The source is a human donor with classical Hodgkin lymphoma. Each CDR3 is given with its conserved first and last residue. Each record gives: V gene, J gene, CDR3 protein.

V: TRBV6-5
J: TRBJ2-7
CDR3: CASSSGIGYEQYF

V: TRBV9
J: TRBJ2-4
CDR3: CASSGDMSLAKNIQYF

V: TRBV7-3
J: TRBJ2-7
CDR3: CASSSGGSTEQYF

V: TRBV6-6
J: TRBJ1-1
CDR3: CASRTPPTEAFF

V: TRBV28
J: TRBJ1-2
CDR3: CASEEGFNYGYTF

V: TRBV28
J: TRBJ2-7
CDR3: CASSLGTSYEQYF

V: TRBV19
J: TRBJ2-3
CDR3: CASSISASGSKDTQYF

V: TRBV19
J: TRBJ2-3
CDR3: CASSTGLADTQYF

V: TRBV7-9
J: TRBJ2-1
CDR3: CASSFGRARNEQFF

V: TRBV19
J: TRBJ2-6
CDR3: CASSLYSGANVLTF

V: TRBV30
J: TRBJ1-1
CDR3: CAWRHRGGTEAFF

V: TRBV7-2
J: TRBJ2-7
CDR3: CASSLSGSGPYEQYF

V: TRBV7-2
J: TRBJ1-5
CDR3: CASSLESLGQPQHF

V: TRBV9
J: TRBJ1-2
CDR3: CASSAGGLNYGYTF

V: TRBV9
J: TRBJ1-4
CDR3: CASSEGWGSNEKLFF

V: TRBV9
J: TRBJ2-7
CDR3: CASSVGGRNEQYF

V: TRBV19
J: TRBJ1-2
CDR3: CASRDRFYGYTF

V: TRBV28
J: TRBJ1-2
CDR3: CASSLAGYGYTF

V: TRBV19
J: TRBJ1-2
CDR3: CASSIRQSGTYTF

V: TRBV6-1
J: TRBJ2-5
CDR3: CASSESGRETQYF

V: TRBV6-1
J: TRBJ2-7
CDR3: CASSESIPGLGGTYEQYF

V: TRBV6-1
J: TRBJ2-1
CDR3: CASNAGTSAYNEQFF

V: TRBV28
J: TRBJ1-5
CDR3: CASSPPHQPQHF

V: TRBV7-2
J: TRBJ2-1
CDR3: CASRSGTSGNNEQFF

V: TRBV4-1
J: TRBJ2-3
CDR3: CASSQGLAGGTDTQYF

V: TRBV28
J: TRBJ1-5
CDR3: CASSFRSGGGGYSNQPQHF

V: TRBV20-1
J: TRBJ2-1
CDR3: CSARWLNEQFF

V: TRBV7-2
J: TRBJ2-7
CDR3: CASSLVLAGHEQYF

V: TRBV6-6
J: TRBJ1-5
CDR3: CASRYRVDQPQHF

V: TRBV27
J: TRBJ1-5
CDR3: CASSTRQGQPQHF

V: TRBV28
J: TRBJ1-4
CDR3: CASSTGTGGSEGLFF

V: TRBV5-1
J: TRBJ1-4
CDR3: CASSLAVATNEKLFF

V: TRBV15
J: TRBJ1-3
CDR3: CATSSGAGNTIYF

V: TRBV30
J: TRBJ1-4
CDR3: CAWSAPRDSNEKLFF

V: TRBV11-2
J: TRBJ2-7
CDR3: CASSLGGTGGHEQYF

V: TRBV10-3
J: TRBJ1-1
CDR3: CAISESRQGGITEAFF

V: TRBV28
J: TRBJ1-1
CDR3: CASSLVVSGSSFF

V: TRBV19
J: TRBJ2-1
CDR3: CASTFGGPNYNEQFF

V: TRBV27
J: TRBJ2-7
CDR3: CASSLGVTGFEQYF

V: TRBV5-6
J: TRBJ2-1
CDR3: CASSFSGRDYNEQFF

V: TRBV7-9
J: TRBJ2-5
CDR3: CASSARGRETQYF

V: TRBV11-3
J: TRBJ2-1
CDR3: CASSLDGGYNEQFF

V: TRBV4-2
J: TRBJ2-5
CDR3: CASSQYTGGQETQYF

V: TRBV5-4
J: TRBJ1-2
CDR3: CASRLLGGAAGYTF

V: TRBV7-2
J: TRBJ2-5
CDR3: CASSQSTGETQYF

V: TRBV7-2
J: TRBJ2-5
CDR3: CASSTSGLAGEETQYF

V: TRBV6-1
J: TRBJ2-1
CDR3: CASTFTAVTYNEQFF

V: TRBV30
J: TRBJ1-2
CDR3: CAWSRVGGYTF

V: TRBV19
J: TRBJ1-3
CDR3: CASSMAGANSGNTIYF

V: TRBV5-1
J: TRBJ2-1
CDR3: CASSYTGLAGVYNEQFF

V: TRBV5-4
J: TRBJ2-6
CDR3: CASSLGQGNSGANVLTF